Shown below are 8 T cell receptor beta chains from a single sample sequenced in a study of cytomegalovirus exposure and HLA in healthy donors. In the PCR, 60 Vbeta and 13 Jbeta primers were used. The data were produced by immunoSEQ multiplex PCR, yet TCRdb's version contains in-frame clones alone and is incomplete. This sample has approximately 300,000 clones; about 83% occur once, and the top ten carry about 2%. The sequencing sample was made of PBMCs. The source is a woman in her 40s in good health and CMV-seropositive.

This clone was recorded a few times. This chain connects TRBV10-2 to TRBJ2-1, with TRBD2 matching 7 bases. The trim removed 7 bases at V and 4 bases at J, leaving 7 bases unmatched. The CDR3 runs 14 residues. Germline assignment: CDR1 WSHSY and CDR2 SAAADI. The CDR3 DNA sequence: TGCGCCAGCACGGCTAGCGGATCTTACAATGAGCAGTTCTTC. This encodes CASTASGSYNEQFF.

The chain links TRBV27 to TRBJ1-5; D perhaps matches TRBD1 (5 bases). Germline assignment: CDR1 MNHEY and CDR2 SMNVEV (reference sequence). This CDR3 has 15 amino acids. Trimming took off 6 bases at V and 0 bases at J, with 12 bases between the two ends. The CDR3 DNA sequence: TGTGCCAGCAGCAGCGACAGTTATAGCAATCAGCCCCAGCATTTT. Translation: CASSSDSYSNQPQHF.

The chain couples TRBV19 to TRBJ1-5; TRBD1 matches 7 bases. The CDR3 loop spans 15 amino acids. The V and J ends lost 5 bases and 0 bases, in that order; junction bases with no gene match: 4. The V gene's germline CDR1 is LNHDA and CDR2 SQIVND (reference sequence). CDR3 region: CASSDGTVSNQPQHF. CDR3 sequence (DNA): TGTGCCAGTAGTGATGGGACAGTTAGCAATCAGCCCCAGCATTTT.

The CDR3 DNA reads TGTGCCAGCAGCCAGACTCTTAAAGATGACACCGGGGAGCTGTTTTTT. It is translated as CASSQTLKDDTGELFF. The gene calls are TRBV4-2 and TRBJ2-2; D is uncertain. The germline V gene has CDR1 LGHNA and CDR2 YNFKEQ. V lost 3 bases, J lost 3 bases, and 14 bases lay in between. The CDR3 consists of 16 residues.

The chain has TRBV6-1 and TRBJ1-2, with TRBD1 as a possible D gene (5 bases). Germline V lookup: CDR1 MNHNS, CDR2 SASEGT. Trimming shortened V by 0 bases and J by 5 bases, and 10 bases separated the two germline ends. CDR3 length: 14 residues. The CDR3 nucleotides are TGTGCCAGCAGTGAAGCAACAGGAGTATATGGCTACACCTTC. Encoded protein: CASSEATGVYGYTF.

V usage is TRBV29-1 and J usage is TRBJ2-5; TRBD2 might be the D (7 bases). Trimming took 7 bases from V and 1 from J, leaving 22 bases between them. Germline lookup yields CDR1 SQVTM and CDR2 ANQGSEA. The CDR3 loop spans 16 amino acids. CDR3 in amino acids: CSAQPQRGGVQETQYF. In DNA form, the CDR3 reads TGCAGCGCACAACCCCAAAGGGGGGGAGTCCAAGAGACCCAGTACTTC. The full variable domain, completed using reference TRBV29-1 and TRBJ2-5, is SAVISQKPSRDICQRGTSLTIQCQVDSQVTMMFWYRQQPGQSLTLIATANQGSEATYESGFVIDKFPISRPNLTFSTLTVSNMSPEDSSIYLCSAQPQRGGVQETQYFGPGTRLLVL.

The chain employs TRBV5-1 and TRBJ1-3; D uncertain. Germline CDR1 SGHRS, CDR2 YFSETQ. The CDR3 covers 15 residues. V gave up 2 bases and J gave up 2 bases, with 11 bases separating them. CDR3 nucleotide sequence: TGCGCCAGCAGCTTTGAGGGTAGTGCTGGAAACACCATATATTTT. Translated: CASSFEGSAGNTIYF.

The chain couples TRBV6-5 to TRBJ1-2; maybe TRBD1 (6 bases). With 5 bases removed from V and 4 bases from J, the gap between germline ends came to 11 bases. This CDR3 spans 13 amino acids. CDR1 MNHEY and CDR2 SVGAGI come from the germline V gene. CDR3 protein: CASSTGYGYGYTF. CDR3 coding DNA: TGTGCCAGCAGTACAGGGTACGGCTATGGCTACACCTTC.